What follows are 17 T cell receptor beta chains derived from one specimen sequenced in a study of precursors of human CD4 cytotoxic T cells. One entry per CDR3 protein results from TCRdb running MiXCR on the reads. The table records some 500 distinct CDR3 sequences, less than 25% of them present only once. Sorted CD4+ central memory, effector memory, IL-7R-high TEMRA and IL-7R-negative TEMRA cells underwent bulk UMI sequencing. Specimen: memory CD4+ T cells from blood (PBMCs). These receptors came from a human donor in good health.

Judged by abundance, this clonotype is hyperexpanded (1% or more). The CDR3 here is CAWRSGGGGYTF. In DNA form, the CDR3 reads TGTGCCTGGAGGTCGGGAGGTGGTGGCTACACCTTC. V usage is TRBV30 and J usage is TRBJ1-2; D uncertain. The CDR3 is made up of 12 amino acids. V lost 3 bases and J lost 7, with 12 bases in between. Germline-derived CDR1 and CDR2 are GTSNPN and SVGIG (reference sequence).

This chain uses TRBV30 with TRBJ1-6; D is ambiguous. This CDR3 comprises 13 residues. The ends were cut back, 4 bases at V and 4 bases at J, with 8 bases in the middle. The germline gives CDR1 GTSNPN, CDR2 SVGIG (reference sequence). The CDR3 nucleotides are TGTGCCTGGAAGAGGGAATATAATTCACCCCTCCACTTT. Amino acid sequence: CAWKREYNSPLHF.

This clonotype was seen a few times. The chain links TRBV6-6 to TRBJ2-5; TRBD1 matches 9 bases. Per germline, CDR1 MNHNY and CDR2 SVGAGI (reference sequence). This CDR3 has 16 residues. V was pared by 0 bases and J by 0 bases, with 2 bases of the junction left unmatched. The CDR3 region is CASSYSGTGYQETQYF. CDR3 nucleotides: TGTGCCAGCAGTTACTCCGGGACAGGGTACCAAGAGACCCAGTACTTC.

This clonotype has just a few counts. V and J are TRBV20-1 and TRBJ2-3; possible D gene TRBD2, 5 bases. The length of the CDR3 is 15 residues. Trimming shortened V by 6 bases and J by 2 bases, and 18 bases separated the two germline ends. Germline CDR1 is DFQATT and CDR2 is SNEGSKA (reference sequence). The CDR3 nucleotides are TGCAGTGCCCGACCGGGATCCGAAGTCACAGATACGCAGTATTTT. It codes for CSARPGSEVTDTQYF.

This clonotype showed up just once. This rearrangement joins TRBV7-9 to TRBJ1-5, with a weak D call TRBD1 (5 bases). In germline, CDR1 is SEHNR, CDR2 FQNEAQ (reference sequence). The CDR3 runs to 17 residues. The germline V and J ends were trimmed by 4 bases and 4 bases, with 20 bases remaining between them. The CDR3 nucleotides are TGTGCCAGCAGCTCAGGGAGGAGGCCCCTAAGGAATCAGCCCCAGCATTTT. Translating gives CASSSGRRPLRNQPQHF. The variable domain in full, completed from reference TRBV7-9 and TRBJ1-5, reads DTGVSQNPRHKITKRGQNVTFRCDPISEHNRLYWYRQTLGQGPEFLTYFQNEAQLEKSRLLSDRFSAERPKGSFSTLEIQRTEQGDSAMYLCASSSGRRPLRNQPQHFGDGTRLSIL.

This clonotype counts as large. The gene calls are TRBV4-1 and TRBJ1-1; 7 positions match TRBD1. Germline assignment: CDR1 MGHRA and CDR2 YSYEKL. V was pared by 4 bases and J by 4 bases, with 3 bases of the junction left unmatched. This CDR3 has 13 residues. CDR3 loop: CASSRTGLTEAFF. In DNA, the CDR3 is TGCGCCAGCAGCCGGACAGGCCTCACTGAAGCTTTCTTT.

This clonotype rates as large (0.1 to 1%). The rearrangement uses TRBV3-1 and TRBJ2-7; D is unresolved. The CDR3 has 14 amino acids. The V end lost 0 bases, the J end lost 6 bases, and 12 bases lay between the germline ends. The germline V gene encodes CDR1 LGHDT and CDR2 YNNKEL (reference sequence). The CDR3 DNA is TGTGCCAGCAGCCAAGATACTACATGGGGCGAGCAGTACTTC. Translated: CASSQDTTWGEQYF.

This clonotype was counted a few times. The CDR3 sequence is CSALSMGRTDTQYF. CDR3 coding DNA: TGCAGTGCTCTTAGTATGGGGAGAACAGATACGCAGTATTTT. V usage is TRBV20-1 and J usage is TRBJ2-3, with D possibly TRBD2 on 5 matching bases. V was pared by 5 bases and J by 3 bases, with 15 bases between. The CDR3 has 14 residues. CDR1 and CDR2 from the germline V gene are DFQATT and SNEGSKA (reference sequence).

V usage is TRBV28 and J usage is TRBJ2-3; the D is unclear. V was shortened by 8 bases and J by 1 base, with 13 bases between the two germline ends. Germline CDR1 reads MDHEN; CDR2 reads SYDVKM. CDR3 length: 14 amino acids. The CDR3 DNA reads as TGTGCCAGCCAGTTGAACTGGGGCACAGATACGCAGTATTTT. It codes for CASQLNWGTDTQYF.

This clonotype qualifies as large. This chain connects TRBV9 to TRBJ2-7; D is perhaps TRBD1 or TRBD2 (5 bases each). V was trimmed by 4 bases and J by 6 bases, leaving 14 bases between them. CDR1 is SGDLS, CDR2 YYNGEE, per germline. This CDR3 contains 13 residues. The chain's CDR3 is CASSFGDGSEQYF. For the CDR3, the DNA is TGTGCCAGCAGCTTCGGGGACGGAAGCGAGCAGTACTTC.

This clonotype was counted a few times. The chain couples TRBV12-3 or TRBV12-4 to TRBJ1-5, with 11 bases identical to TRBD1. CDR3 size: 16 residues. The ends lost 5 bases at V and 3 bases at J; junction bases unmatched: 6. The CDR3 loop reads CASSPGQGDLNQPQHF. The CDR3 DNA reads TGTGCCAGCAGTCCGGGACAGGGGGATCTCAATCAGCCCCAGCATTTT.

This chain links TRBV4-2 with TRBJ2-1, with a tentative D call TRBD1 (6 bases). The CDR3 contains 14 residues. Trimming cost V 5 bases and J 9 bases, with 17 bases left between them. Germline loops: CDR1 LGHNA, CDR2 YNFKEQ. CDR3 bases: TGTGCCAGCAGCGGCGACTGGGGGCTGGGTGAGCAGTTCTTC. Encoded protein: CASSGDWGLGEQFF.

By frequency in the sample, this clonotype is large. The chain employs TRBV5-1 and TRBJ2-1; D is undetermined. Trimming cost V 5 bases and J 4 bases, with 13 bases left between them. Germline assignment: CDR1 SGHRS and CDR2 YFSETQ. The CDR3 has 14 amino acids. The chain's CDR3 is CASSVDIGYNEQFF. CDR3 nucleotides: TGCGCCAGCAGTGTGGATATAGGGTACAATGAGCAGTTCTTC.

The rearrangement uses TRBV7-2 and TRBJ2-3; no definite D call. V was shortened by 3 bases and J by 7 bases, with 5 bases between the two germline ends. The CDR3 runs 11 residues. Germline V CDR1 and CDR2: SGHTA, FQGNSA. CDR3 sequence: CASSLSNTQYF. CDR3 DNA sequence: TGTGCCAGCAGCTTGTCTAATACGCAGTATTTT.

By sample share, this clonotype is large. The CDR3 coding sequence is TGTGCCAGCAGCCAAGATCAGCGAGCGGGGGGGCCTCAAGAGACCCAGTACTTC. Its translation is CASSQDQRAGGPQETQYF. This chain connects TRBV3-1 to TRBJ2-5; 10 bases are a match to TRBD2. Germline V gene lookup returns CDR1 LGHDT and CDR2 YNNKEL (reference sequence). The CDR3 totals 18 residues. V was pared by 0 bases and J by 2 bases, with 9 bases of the junction left unmatched.

This clonotype is categorized as large (0.1 to 1%). The V and J genes are TRBV5-1 and TRBJ1-6, with 7 positions matching TRBD1. The CDR3 loop spans 15 amino acids. J lost 7 bases, V lost 3 bases, and 7 bases had no gene match. CDR1 is SGHRS, CDR2 YFSETQ, per germline. The CDR3 here is CASSSDRTGNSPLHF. CDR3 DNA: TGCGCCAGCAGCTCGGATAGGACAGGAAATTCACCCCTCCACTTT.

This clonotype was seen only a few times. This chain uses TRBV4-2 with TRBJ2-4, with D perhaps TRBD2 (5 bases). The V end lost 0 bases, the J end lost 6 bases, and 15 bases lay between the germline ends. Germline V gene data show CDR1 as LGHNA and CDR2 as YNFKEQ. The length of the CDR3 is 16 residues. The CDR3 here is CASSQDRGFSGNIQYF. CDR3 nucleotides: TGTGCCAGCAGCCAAGATCGGGGATTTTCCGGAAACATTCAGTACTTC.